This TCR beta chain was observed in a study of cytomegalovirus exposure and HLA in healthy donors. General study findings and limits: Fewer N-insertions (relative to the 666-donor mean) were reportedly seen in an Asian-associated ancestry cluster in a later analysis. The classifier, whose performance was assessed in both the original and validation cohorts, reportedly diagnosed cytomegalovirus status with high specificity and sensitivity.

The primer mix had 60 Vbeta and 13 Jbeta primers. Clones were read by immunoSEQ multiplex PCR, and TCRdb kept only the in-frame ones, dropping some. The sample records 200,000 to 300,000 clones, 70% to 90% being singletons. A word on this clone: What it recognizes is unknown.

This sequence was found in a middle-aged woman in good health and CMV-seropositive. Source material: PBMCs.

The CDR3 here is CASSQDPGQVILGEQFF. The CDR3 region has the DNA TGTGCCAGCAGCCAAGACCCGGGACAGGTGATTTTAGGGGAGCAGTTCTTC. The J gene is TRBJ2-1, the V gene TRBV4-2; TRBD1 agrees at 8 bases. This CDR3 is built from 17 residues. Trimming removed 0 bases from V and 10 bases from J; junction bases left unmatched: 14. The germline CDR1 and CDR2 sequences are LGHNA and YNFKEQ.